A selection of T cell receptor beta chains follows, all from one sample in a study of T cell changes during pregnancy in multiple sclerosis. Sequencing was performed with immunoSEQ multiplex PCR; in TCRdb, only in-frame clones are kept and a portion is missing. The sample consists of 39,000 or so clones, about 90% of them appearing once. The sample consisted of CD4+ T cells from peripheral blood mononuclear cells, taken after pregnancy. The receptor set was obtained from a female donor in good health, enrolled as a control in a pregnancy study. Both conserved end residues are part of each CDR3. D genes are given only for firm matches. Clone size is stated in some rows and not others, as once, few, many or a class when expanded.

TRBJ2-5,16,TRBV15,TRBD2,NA,CATSREISGRGETQYF,TGTGCCACCAGCAGGGAGATTAGCGGGAGGGGTGAGACCCAGTACTTC
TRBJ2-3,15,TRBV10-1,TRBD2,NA,CASSESLGGVNTQYF,TGCGCCAGCAGTGAGTCGTTGGGGGGGGTTAATACGCAGTATTTT
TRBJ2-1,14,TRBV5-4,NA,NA,CASSLEQGPYEQFF,TGTGCCAGCAGCTTGGAGCAGGGTCCCTATGAGCAGTTCTTC
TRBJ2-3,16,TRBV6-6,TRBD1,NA,CASSSRGQGTRDTQYF,TGTGCCAGCAGTTCACGGGGACAGGGGACTAGAGATACGCAGTATTTT
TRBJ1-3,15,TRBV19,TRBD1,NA,CASTPDRAGGNTIYF,TGTGCCAGTACTCCGGACAGGGCAGGGGGAAACACCATATATTTT
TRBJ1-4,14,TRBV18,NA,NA,CASSPAGMVEKLFF,TGTGCCAGCTCACCAGCAGGGATGGTGGAAAAACTGTTTTTT
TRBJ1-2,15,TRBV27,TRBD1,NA,CASTAGTGDSRGYTF,TGTGCCAGCACAGCCGGGACAGGGGATTCGCGAGGCTACACCTTC
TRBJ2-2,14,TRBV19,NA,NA,CASSITGLDGELFF,TGTGCCAGTAGTATAACAGGGTTAGACGGGGAGCTGTTTTTT
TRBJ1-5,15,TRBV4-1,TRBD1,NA,CASKRDRVGNQPQHF,TGCGCCAGTAAGAGGGACAGGGTAGGCAATCAGCCCCAGCATTTT
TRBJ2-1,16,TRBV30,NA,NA,CAWSGLEGATYNEQFF,TGTGCCTGGAGTGGGCTGGAGGGGGCGACCTACAATGAGCAGTTCTTC
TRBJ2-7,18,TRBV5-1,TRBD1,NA,CASSLRGIWDRSSYEQYF,TGCGCCAGCAGCTTACGCGGAATTTGGGACAGGAGCTCCTACGAGCAGTACTTC
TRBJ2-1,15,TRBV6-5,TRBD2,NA,CASSRGLAGGNEQFF,TGTGCCAGCAGCCGCGGACTAGCGGGGGGCAATGAGCAGTTCTTC
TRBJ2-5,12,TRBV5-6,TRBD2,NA,CASSWGGETQYF,TGTGCCAGCAGTTGGGGGGGAGAGACCCAGTACTTC
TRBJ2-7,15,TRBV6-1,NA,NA,CASSRETGTLDEQYF,TGTGCCAGCAGCCGAGAGACCGGGACATTAGACGAGCAGTACTTC
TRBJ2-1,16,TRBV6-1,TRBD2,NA,CASSEARLAGVNEQFF,TGTGCCAGCAGTGAAGCGCGGCTAGCGGGAGTCAATGAGCAGTTCTTC
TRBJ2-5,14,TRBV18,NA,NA,CASSPMAEQETQYF,TGTGCCAGCTCACCAATGGCAGAACAAGAGACCCAGTACTTC
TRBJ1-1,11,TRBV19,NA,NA,CATARNYEAFF,TGTGCCACTGCAAGGAACTATGAAGCTTTCTTT
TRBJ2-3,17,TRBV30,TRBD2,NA,CAWRDGLTSGSTDTQYF,TGTGCCTGGAGGGACGGGTTGACTAGCGGGAGCACAGATACGCAGTATTTT
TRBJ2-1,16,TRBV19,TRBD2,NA,CASSRAGGSNYNEQFF,TGTGCCAGTAGCAGAGCGGGGGGGTCTAACTACAATGAGCAGTTCTTC
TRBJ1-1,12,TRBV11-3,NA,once,CASSLSGGEAFF,TGTGCCAGCAGCTTGAGCGGGGGTGAAGCTTTCTTT
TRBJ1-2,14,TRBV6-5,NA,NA,CASSYTGTSGGYTF,TGTGCCAGCAGTTACACAGGGACATCGGGTGGCTACACCTTC
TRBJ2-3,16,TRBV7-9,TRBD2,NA,CASRRSGGGFTDTQYF,TGTGCCAGCAGACGGTCGGGAGGGGGGTTCACAGATACGCAGTATTTT
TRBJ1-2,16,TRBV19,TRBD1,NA,CASSIPGDSEGYGYTF,TGTGCCAGTAGTATCCCAGGGGACAGTGAAGGCTATGGCTACACCTTC
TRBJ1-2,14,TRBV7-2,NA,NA,CASRPGGANYGYTF,TGTGCCAGCAGACCCGGAGGGGCTAACTATGGCTACACCTTC
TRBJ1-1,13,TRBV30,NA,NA,CAWRRQINTEAFF,TGTGCCTGGAGGAGGCAGATAAACACTGAAGCTTTCTTT
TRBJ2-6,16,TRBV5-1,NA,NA,CASSLTVLSGANVLTF,TGCGCCAGCAGCTTGACAGTGCTCTCTGGGGCCAACGTCCTGACTTTC
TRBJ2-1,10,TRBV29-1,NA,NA,CSGGEYAEFF,TGCAGCGGAGGAGAGTACGCCGAGTTCTTC
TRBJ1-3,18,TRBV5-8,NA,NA,CASSLGGGGFPSGNTIYF,TGTGCCAGCAGCTTGGGGGGGGGCGGCTTTCCCTCTGGAAACACCATATATTTT
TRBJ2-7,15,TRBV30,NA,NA,CAWSVRGRSYYEQYF,TGTGCCTGGAGTGTACGGGGGAGATCCTACTACGAGCAGTACTTC
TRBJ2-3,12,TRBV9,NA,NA,CASSVVGDTQYF,TGTGCCAGCAGCGTAGTGGGCGATACGCAGTATTTT
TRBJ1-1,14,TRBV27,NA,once,CASSFLGGGTEAFF,TGTGCCAGCAGTTTCCTGGGGGGGGGCACTGAAGCTTTCTTT
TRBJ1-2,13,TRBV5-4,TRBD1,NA,CASSGQGNYGYTF,TGTGCCAGCAGCGGACAGGGCAACTATGGCTACACCTTC
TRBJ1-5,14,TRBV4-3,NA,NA,CASSQAGGNQPQHF,TGCGCCAGCAGCCAAGCTGGAGGGAATCAGCCCCAGCATTTT
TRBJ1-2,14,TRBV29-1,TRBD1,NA,CSVESDRGGYGYTF,TGCAGCGTTGAATCTGACAGGGGCGGCTATGGCTACACCTTC
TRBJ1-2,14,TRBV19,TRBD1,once,CASSPPDREYGYTF,TGTGCCAGTAGTCCCCCCGACAGGGAGTATGGCTACACCTTC
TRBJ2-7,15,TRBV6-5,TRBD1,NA,CASRDSGTVSYEQYF,TGTGCCAGCAGGGACTCCGGGACAGTCTCCTACGAGCAGTACTTC
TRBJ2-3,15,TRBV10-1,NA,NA,CASSDISGKPDTQYF,TGCGCCAGCAGTGATATTTCGGGGAAACCAGATACGCAGTATTTT
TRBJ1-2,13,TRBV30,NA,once,CAWSVEGTAGYTF,TGTGCCTGGAGTGTTGAGGGTACGGCGGGCTACACCTTC
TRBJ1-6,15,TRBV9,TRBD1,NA,CASSQRQGDNSPLHF,TGTGCCAGCAGCCAAAGACAGGGGGATAATTCACCCCTCCACTTT
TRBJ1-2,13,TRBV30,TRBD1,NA,CAWGDSLVRGYTF,TGTGCCTGGGGGGACAGTCTCGTGCGTGGCTACACCTTC
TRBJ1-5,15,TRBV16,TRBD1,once,CASGRRQGSNQPQHF,TGTGCCAGCGGACGAAGACAGGGTAGCAATCAGCCCCAGCATTTT
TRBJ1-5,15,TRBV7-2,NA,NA,CASSLGGVGNQPQHF,TGTGCCAGCAGCTTAGGGGGGGTCGGCAATCAGCCCCAGCATTTT
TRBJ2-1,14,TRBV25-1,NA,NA,CASSLRASDNEQFF,TGTGCCAGCAGCCTAAGAGCTAGCGACAATGAGCAGTTCTTC
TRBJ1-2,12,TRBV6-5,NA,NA,CASSWRGVGYTF,TGTGCCAGCAGTTGGCGGGGGGTTGGCTACACCTTC
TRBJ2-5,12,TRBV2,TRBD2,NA,CASSGTSETQYF,TGTGCCAGCAGCGGGACTAGTGAGACCCAGTACTTC
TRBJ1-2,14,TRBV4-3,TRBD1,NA,CASSPPGTGYGYTF,TGCGCCAGCAGCCCCCCGGGGACAGGGTATGGCTACACCTTC
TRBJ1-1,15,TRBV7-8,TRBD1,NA,CASSLEPGQGYEAFF,TGTGCCAGCAGCTTAGAGCCGGGACAGGGTTATGAAGCTTTCTTT
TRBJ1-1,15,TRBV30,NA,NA,CAWSVHHSLVRRAFF,TGTGCCTGGAGTGTACATCACAGTTTGGTCCGCAGAGCTTTCTTT
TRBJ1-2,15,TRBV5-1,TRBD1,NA,CASSGTTGIGYGYTF,TGCGCCAGCAGCGGAACGACAGGGATAGGCTATGGCTACACCTTC
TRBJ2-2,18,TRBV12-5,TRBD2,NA,CASGLVLGSGALGGELFF,TGTGCTAGTGGTTTGGTACTGGGTAGCGGGGCCCTGGGAGGGGAGCTGTTTTTT
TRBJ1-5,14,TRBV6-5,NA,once,CASSLRRTDQPQHF,TGTGCCAGCAGTCTACGACGGACAGATCAGCCCCAGCATTTT
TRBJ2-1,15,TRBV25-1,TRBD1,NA,CASSAVRTGGFEQFF,TGTGCCAGCAGTGCGGTACGGACAGGGGGCTTCGAGCAGTTCTTC
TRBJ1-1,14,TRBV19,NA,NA,CASSMGQLNTEAFF,TGTGCCAGTAGTATGGGCCAGCTGAACACTGAAGCTTTCTTT
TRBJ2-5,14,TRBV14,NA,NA,CASSLGAGLKTQYF,TGTGCCAGCAGCCTGGGGGCAGGGCTGAAGACCCAGTACTTC
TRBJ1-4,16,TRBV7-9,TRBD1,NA,CASSPGQGATNEKLFF,TGTGCCAGCAGCCCGGGACAGGGAGCAACTAATGAAAAACTGTTTTTT
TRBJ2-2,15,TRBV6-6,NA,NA,CASIPGLENTGELFF,TGTGCCAGCATCCCGGGACTCGAGAACACCGGGGAGCTGTTTTTT
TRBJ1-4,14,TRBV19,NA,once,CASSQTVINEKLFF,TGTGCCAGTAGTCAGACAGTGATTAATGAAAAACTGTTTTTT
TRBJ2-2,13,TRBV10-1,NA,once,CASSQQGPGELFF,TGCGCCAGCTCACAACAGGGACCCGGGGAGCTGTTTTTT